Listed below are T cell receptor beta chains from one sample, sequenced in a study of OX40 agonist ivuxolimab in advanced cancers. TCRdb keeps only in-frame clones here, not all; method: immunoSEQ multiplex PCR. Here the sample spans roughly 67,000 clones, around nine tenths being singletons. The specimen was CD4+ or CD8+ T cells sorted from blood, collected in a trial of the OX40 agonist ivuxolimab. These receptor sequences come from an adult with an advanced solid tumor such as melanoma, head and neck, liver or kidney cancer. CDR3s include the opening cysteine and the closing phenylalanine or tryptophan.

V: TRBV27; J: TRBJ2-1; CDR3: CASKLAGLQYNEQFF
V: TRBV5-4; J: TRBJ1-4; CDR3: CASSRDRAGANEKLFF
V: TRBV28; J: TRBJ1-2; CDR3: CASSSGQINPLF
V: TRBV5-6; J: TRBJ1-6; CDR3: CASSPFGQGQNSPLHF
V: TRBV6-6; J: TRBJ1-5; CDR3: CASRLTGTGNNQPQHF
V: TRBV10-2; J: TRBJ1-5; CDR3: CASSAAYSNQPQHF
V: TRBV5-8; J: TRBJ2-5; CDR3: CASSFLYRTGRQETQYF
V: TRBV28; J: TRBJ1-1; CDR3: CASSTGSPTEAFF
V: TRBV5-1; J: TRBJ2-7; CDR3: CASSLEAGGYEQYF
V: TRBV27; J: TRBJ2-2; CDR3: CASTLQGPRGGELFF
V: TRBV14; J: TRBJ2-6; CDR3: CASSQDSYPSNRPGANVLTF
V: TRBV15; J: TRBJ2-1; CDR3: CATSRDGTHEQFF
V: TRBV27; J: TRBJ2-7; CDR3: CASSFGAGGTYEQYF
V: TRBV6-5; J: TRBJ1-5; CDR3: CASRIGNSNQPQHF
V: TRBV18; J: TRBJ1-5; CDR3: CASSPGQTNQPQHF
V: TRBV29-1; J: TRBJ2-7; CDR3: CSVEAGQRAYF
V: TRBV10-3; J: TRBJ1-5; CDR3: CAVRGQGDQPQHF
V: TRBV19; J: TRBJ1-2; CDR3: CASSRGSGTELYGYTF
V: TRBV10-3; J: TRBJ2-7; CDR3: CAISESSLAGPHEQYF
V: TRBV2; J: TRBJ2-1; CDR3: CASSGGLADSSYNEQFF